This TCR beta chain came from a study of T cell repertoires in cytomegalovirus infection. At the level of the study: It can be stated that public TCR beta signatures indicated CMV infection as well as a matching HLA type.

The CDR3 is made up of 17 amino acids. V gave up 0 bases and J gave up 5 bases, with 17 bases separating them. The germline CDR1 and CDR2 sequences are LGHNA and YSLEER. Findings and caveats of the study: There were carriers of CMV plus the relevant HLA, and cumulative public TCR beta family frequency identified them.

This clonotype has only a few counts. The antigen remains unidentified. TCRdb itself ran the reads through MiXCR, one entry per CDR3 protein. In the table there are some 600,000 distinct CDR3 sequences, 20% to 25% of which are singletons. The chain is built from TRBV4-3 and TRBJ1-5; the D is unclear. This clonotype originated in a human donor in good health (CMV status not recorded). Some clones in this sample may be carry-over from other donors' samples. Sequenced sample: CD8+ T cells from PBMCs. CDR3 in DNA: TGCGCCAGCAGCCAAGAATGGGATCCGGGATTAGATCAGCCCCAGCATTTT. Protein product: CASSQEWDPGLDQPQHF.